The 30 T cell receptor beta chains below come from one sample, sequenced in a study of blood T cell repertoires in COVID-19. The repertoire was sequenced with immunoSEQ multiplex PCR; TCRdb's copy has only in-frame clones and lacks some. The data contain roughly 130,000 clones, about four fifths of them singletons. The specimen sequenced was peripheral blood. The receptors originated from a woman in her 30s who had recovered from COVID-19.

A single count supports this clone. This CDR3 is CASSFVASGTDTQYF. The CDR3 DNA is TGCGCCAGCAGCTTTGTGGCTAGCGGCACAGATACGCAGTATTTT. The rearrangement joins TRBV5-1 to TRBJ2-3, with a weak D call TRBD2 (6 bases). The V end lost 2 bases, the J end lost 1 base, and 11 bases lay between the germline ends. Germline V gives CDR1 SGHRS, CDR2 YFSETQ. This CDR3 has 15 residues.

The V call is TRBV5-6, the J call TRBJ2-2; 9 bases map to TRBD2. The germline V gene has CDR1 SGHDT and CDR2 YYEEEE. The CDR3 spans 15 residues. V lost 2 bases, J lost 6 bases, and 5 bases stayed unmatched. CDR3 in amino acids: CASSLWRGGPGELFF. The CDR3 DNA follows: TGTGCCAGCAGCTTATGGCGGGGGGGCCCCGGGGAGCTGTTTTTT.

The sample holds one count of this clone. V gene TRBV5-5 combines with J gene TRBJ1-1, with 8 bases fitting TRBD1. Germline CDR1 is SGHKS and CDR2 is YYEKEE (reference sequence). The CDR3 runs to 15 residues. V was pared by 4 bases and J by 4 bases, with 9 bases of the junction left unmatched. CDR3 region: CASSPTGASVTEAFF. The CDR3 DNA reads as TGTGCCAGCAGCCCGACAGGGGCCTCAGTCACTGAAGCTTTCTTT.

The chain uses TRBV4-2 and TRBJ2-5; 8 bases are a match to TRBD2. V dropped 2 bases and J dropped 2; count of bases not matched to a gene: 4. The CDR3 has 15 amino acids. The V gene's germline CDR1 is LGHNA and CDR2 YNFKEQ. In nucleotides, the CDR3 is TGTGCCAGCAGCCAAATCCGGGGGGGACAAGAGACCCAGTACTTC. Amino acids: CASSQIRGGQETQYF.

This chain links TRBV3-1 (or the pseudogene TRBV3-2) with TRBJ1-3, with TRBD1 as a possible D gene (5 bases). CDR3 length: 17 amino acids. Trimming removed 3 bases at V and 3 bases at J, with 18 bases between. Per the germline V gene, CDR1 is LGHDT and CDR2 is YNNKEL (reference sequence). The CDR3 DNA is TGTGCCAGCAGCCAGACTCAGGGAGGAGGTTATGGAAACACCATATATTTT. It codes for CASSQTQGGGYGNTIYF.

The V and J genes are TRBV6-1 and TRBJ1-5; 7 nucleotides match TRBD1. V was pared by 3 bases and J by 4 bases, with 6 bases of the junction left unmatched. Germline lookup yields CDR1 MNHNS and CDR2 SASEGT. The length of the CDR3 is 15 residues. Here the CDR3 DNA reads TGTGCCAGCAGTGACCAAGACAGGGTGAATCAGCCCCAGCATTTT. This codes for CASSDQDRVNQPQHF.

The chain carries TRBV7-6 and TRBJ2-1; D perhaps matches TRBD2 (6 bases). The CDR3 totals 17 residues. Trimming took off 2 bases at V and 4 bases at J, with 18 bases between the two ends. CDR1 is SGHVS and CDR2 is FNYEAQ in the germline V gene. The CDR3 sequence: CASSLSPLAGLYNEQFF. The CDR3 DNA is TGTGCCAGCAGCTTATCCCCACTAGCAGGACTTTACAATGAGCAGTTCTTC.

The rearrangement joins TRBV9 to TRBJ2-3, with D tentatively TRBD1 (6 bases). The V end was cut by 4 bases, the J end by 2 bases, with 14 bases between. The germline CDR1 and CDR2 sequences are SGDLS and YYNGEE. CDR3 size: 15 residues. CDR3 coding DNA: TGTGCCAGCAGCTCGTCCGGGACACCCACAGATACGCAGTATTTT. Its translation: CASSSSGTPTDTQYF.

Worth noting for this clone: Other DNA sequences in the same sample also yield this CDR3. This rearrangement joins TRBV7-3 to TRBJ1-1; D uncertain. In germline, CDR1 is SGHTA, CDR2 FQGTGA. With 0 bases removed from V and 1 base from J, the gap between germline ends came to 6 bases. The length of the CDR3 is 14 residues. The CDR3 DNA follows: TGTGCCAGCAGCTTAACCACAGCGAACACTGAAGCTTTCTTT. As protein: CASSLTTANTEAFF.

V and J are TRBV7-2 and TRBJ1-4; TRBD1 agrees at 9 bases. Germline V lookup: CDR1 SGHTA, CDR2 FQGNSA. The CDR3 runs 17 residues. J was trimmed by 0 bases and V by 4 bases; bases with no gene match: 6. The CDR3 spells CASSSTGQGATNEKLFF. CDR3 nucleotides: TGTGCCAGCAGCTCCACGGGACAGGGAGCAACTAATGAAAAACTGTTTTTT.

The genes are TRBV19 and TRBJ1-1, with 7 bases lining up with TRBD1. This CDR3 has 14 amino acids. Germline CDR1 reads LNHDA; CDR2 reads SQIVND (reference sequence). After removal of 3 bases from V and 1 base from J, the junction contained 2 bases not matched to a gene. CDR3 bases: TGTGCCAGTAGTATGACAGGGCCGAACACTGAAGCTTTCTTT. Its protein product is CASSMTGPNTEAFF.

V usage is TRBV3-1 (or the pseudogene TRBV3-2) and J usage is TRBJ2-7; tentative D call: TRBD1 (5 bases). The length of the CDR3 is 14 residues. V lost 3 bases to trimming and J lost 3 bases, with 12 bases between them. The germline V gene has CDR1 LGHDT and CDR2 YNNKEL (reference sequence). CDR3 sequence reads: CASSQYSRGYEQYF. CDR3 coding DNA: TGTGCCAGCAGCCAGTACTCTAGGGGCTACGAGCAGTACTTC.

V and J are TRBV3-1 (or the pseudogene TRBV3-2) and TRBJ2-5; 14 nucleotides align to TRBD2. The CDR3 length is 20 residues. Trimming took 4 bases from V and 2 from J; bases not matched to a gene: 15. Germline values: CDR1 LGHDT, CDR2 YNNKEL (reference sequence). The DNA for the CDR3 is TGTGCCAGCAGCCGCCGTCCCGGGACTAGCGGGAGTAAGGGTCAAGAGACCCAGTACTTC. It yields the protein CASSRRPGTSGSKGQETQYF.

V usage is TRBV5-1 and J usage is TRBJ1-1, with D possibly matching TRBD1 (6 bases). This CDR3 has 17 residues. Trimming shortened V by 0 bases and J by 5 bases, and 20 bases separated the two germline ends. Looked up from germline, CDR1 is SGHRS and CDR2 is YFSETQ. CDR3 in amino acids: CASSLVLPAQGWTEAFF. The CDR3 region has the DNA TGCGCCAGCAGCTTGGTCCTGCCGGCGCAGGGGTGGACTGAAGCTTTCTTT.

This chain connects TRBV5-1 to TRBJ1-1, with TRBD1 matching 10 bases. Unmatched junction bases numbered 8, after V lost 2 bases and J lost 7 bases. The germline CDR1 and CDR2 sequences are SGHRS and YFSETQ. This CDR3 is 15 amino acids long. The CDR3 sequence: CASSFSTGGSDEAFF. The CDR3 coding sequence is TGCGCCAGCAGCTTCTCGACAGGGGGCAGTGATGAAGCTTTCTTT.

The chain uses TRBV6-1 and TRBJ2-3; TRBD2 matches at 9 bases. The CDR3 consists of 15 residues. V shed 4 bases and J 1 base; nucleotides not matched to a gene: 3. Germline lookup yields CDR1 MNHNS and CDR2 SASEGT. CDR3 loop: CASSVAGVGTDTQYF. As DNA, the CDR3 is TGTGCCAGCAGTGTAGCGGGAGTCGGCACAGATACGCAGTATTTT.

The rearrangement joins TRBV10-3 to TRBJ2-3; 9 positions match TRBD2. This CDR3 is built from 16 residues. The V and J ends lost 6 bases and 4 bases, in that order; junction bases with no gene match: 11. Per germline, CDR1 ENHRY and CDR2 SYGVKD. The CDR3 loop is CAISSRMRGGPDTQYF. CDR3 bases: TGTGCCATCAGCTCCCGAATGCGGGGGGGCCCAGATACGCAGTATTTT.

This clone has a single count. This chain joins TRBV5-1 and TRBJ2-1; TRBD2 agrees at 13 bases. Trimming at V came to 4 bases and at J to 3 bases, leaving 7 bases not matched to a gene. The CDR3 is 17 amino acids. From germline, CDR1 is SGHRS and CDR2 YFSETQ. The CDR3 DNA sequence: TGCGCCAGCAGCCGAACCGGGACTAGCGGGATCTACAATGAGCAGTTCTTC. This codes for CASSRTGTSGIYNEQFF.

V usage is TRBV11-2 and J usage is TRBJ1-1; D ambiguous. V was cut by 2 bases and J by 11 bases, with 18 bases left in between. The CDR3 is 14 residues long. Germline V gene lookup returns CDR1 SGHAT and CDR2 FQNNGV. The CDR3 here is CASSLKRGSGGAFF. The CDR3 DNA reads as TGTGCCAGCAGCTTAAAGAGAGGTTCGGGTGGGGCTTTCTTT.

This sequence joins TRBV24-1 and TRBJ2-1, with 8 bases identical to TRBD1. CDR1 is KGHDR and CDR2 is SFDVKD in the germline V gene. J was trimmed by 5 bases and V by 5 bases; bases with no gene match: 10. The CDR3 is 16 amino acids. The CDR3 here is CATSAQGAATNNEQFF. The CDR3 nucleotides read TGTGCCACCAGTGCTCAGGGGGCCGCGACGAACAATGAGCAGTTCTTC.

This clone appeared once. The chain has TRBV10-3 and TRBJ1-1; 7 nucleotides line up with TRBD1. The CDR3 has 17 residues. With 4 bases clipped from V and 4 bases from J, the junction kept 15 bases outside the gene matches. Germline values: CDR1 ENHRY, CDR2 SYGVKD. The CDR3 sequence: CAISAEFGQGDRTEAFF. The CDR3 region has the DNA TGTGCCATCAGTGCCGAGTTTGGTCAGGGGGATCGCACTGAAGCTTTCTTT.

The chain employs TRBV3-1 (or the pseudogene TRBV3-2) and TRBJ2-6, with D perhaps TRBD1 (6 bases). This CDR3 region has 16 residues. V dropped 4 bases and J dropped 4 bases, with 14 bases sitting between them. Germline CDR1 reads LGHDT; CDR2 reads YNNKEL (reference sequence). Here the CDR3 DNA reads TGTGCCAGCAGCCGACGACAGGTAAACGGGGCCAACGTCCTGACTTTC. It is translated as CASSRRQVNGANVLTF.

The V and J genes are TRBV14 and TRBJ2-7, with TRBD1 matching 7 bases. In germline, CDR1 is SGHDN, CDR2 FVKESK. V was clipped by 5 bases and J by 6 bases; unmatched bases: 4. The CDR3 is made up of 12 amino acids. In DNA form, the CDR3 reads TGTGCCAGCAGCTCAGGGGGTAGCGAGCAGTACTTC. Translation: CASSSGGSEQYF.

The chain combines TRBV3-1 (or the pseudogene TRBV3-2) with TRBJ2-5, with D perhaps TRBD1 (6 bases). CDR1 LGHDT and CDR2 YNNKEL come from the germline V gene (reference sequence). The germline V and J ends were trimmed by 5 bases and 2 bases, with 12 bases remaining between them. This CDR3 is 14 amino acids long. This CDR3 is CASSIVTGQETQYF. Written as DNA, the CDR3 is TGTGCCAGCAGCATAGTGACAGGTCAAGAGACCCAGTACTTC.

The V gene is TRBV30, the J gene TRBJ1-4; 7 positions agree with TRBD1. Per germline, CDR1 GTSNPN and CDR2 SVGIG (reference sequence). This CDR3 contains 13 residues. The ends lost 5 bases at V and 8 bases at J; junction bases unmatched: 8. This CDR3 is CAWRQGNWEKLFF. DNA for the CDR3: TGTGCCTGGCGACAGGGTAATTGGGAAAAACTGTTTTTT.

V usage is TRBV19 and J usage is TRBJ1-1; D remains unclear. Trimming stripped 5 bases from V and 4 bases from J, with 11 bases between. Germline CDR1 reads LNHDA; CDR2 reads SQIVND (reference sequence). CDR3 length: 13 amino acids. The CDR3 here is CASSLVGSTEAFF. The CDR3, as DNA: TGTGCCAGTAGTTTAGTAGGGAGCACTGAAGCTTTCTTT. Combining the CDR3 with reference TRBV19 and TRBJ1-1 gives the whole variable domain DGGITQSPKYLFRKEGQNVTLSCEQNLNHDAMYWYRQDPGQGLRLIYYSQIVNDFQKGDIAEGYSVSREKKESFPLTVTSAQKNPTAFYLCASSLVGSTEAFFGQGTRLTVV.

This sequence joins TRBV6-6 and TRBJ2-7; 11 bases align to TRBD1. The junction had 20 bases not matched to a gene; V was cut back by 6 bases and J by 4 bases. The CDR3 is 19 amino acids. The germline V gene has CDR1 MNHNY and CDR2 SVGAGI (reference sequence). The CDR3: CASSYYRDRGDDFPYEQYF. The CDR3 coding sequence is TGTGCCAGCAGCTATTACCGGGACAGGGGGGACGACTTCCCTTACGAGCAGTACTTC.

This clone was found once. This chain links TRBV6-5 with TRBJ1-3, with D perhaps TRBD1 (6 bases). Trimming took off 6 bases at V and 4 bases at J, with 13 bases between the two ends. CDR1 and CDR2 from the germline V gene are MNHEY and SVGAGI. The CDR3 runs 14 residues. DNA for the CDR3: TGTGCCAGCAGCACAGGGAAGTCCGGAAACACCATATATTTT. Residues: CASSTGKSGNTIYF.

The chain carries TRBV10-1 and TRBJ2-2; D not resolved. The CDR3 length is 11 residues. Germline V gives CDR1 WNHNN, CDR2 SYGVQD (reference sequence). V was pared by 4 bases and J by 6 bases, with 3 bases between. CDR3 sequence (DNA): TGCGCCAGCAGTGGGCCCGGGGAGCTGTTTTTT. It encodes CASSGPGELFF.

The chain employs TRBV28 and TRBJ1-2, with TRBD1 as a possible D gene (6 bases). Trimming removed 5 bases at V and 8 bases at J, with 12 bases between. From germline, CDR1 is MDHEN and CDR2 SYDVKM. The CDR3 spans 12 residues. The DNA for the CDR3 is TGTGCCAGCAGTCAAACAGGGAGAGGCTACACCTTC. Residues: CASSQTGRGYTF.